This TCR beta chain was found in a study of cytomegalovirus exposure and HLA in healthy donors. Notes on this clone: Its antigen is unknown.

There are 17 residues in the CDR3. CDR1 and CDR2 from the germline V gene are ENHRY and SYGVKD. V shed 0 bases and J shed 1 base, with 14 bases lying between them. The PCR had 60 Vbeta and 13 Jbeta primers. Sequencing was performed with immunoSEQ multiplex PCR; in TCRdb, only in-frame clones are kept and a portion is missing. The sample carries about 150,000 clones, around 79% recorded once. Study findings and constraints: The later analysis indicated that the majority of CMV-associated TCR beta chains appeared HLA-restricted. A later analysis found common viral pathogens apparently linked to several of the most significant clusters.

Material: PBMCs. This TCR was recovered from a man aged 18 to 30 in good health and CMV-seronegative. The chain recombines TRBV10-3 with TRBJ2-3; the D gene is possibly TRBD2 (6 bases). The CDR3 DNA is TGTGCCATCAGTGAGTCGGTGGCTAGCGTAGGCACAGATACGCAGTATTTT. Translation: CAISESVASVGTDTQYF.